The 29 T cell receptor beta chains in this list originate from one sample, sequenced in a study of blood T cell repertoires in COVID-19 (dated by TCRdb to 2018 to 2021). Receptors were amplified or captured by the immunoSEQ multiplex PCR assay. In TCRdb, the immuneACCESS table is reduced to in-frame sequences with V and J assigned. These tables do not hold every clone; where another copy was compared, an unresolved V gene accounts for under half, and the others remain unexplained. Within this sample are approximately 140,000 clones, with about nine tenths of them counted one time only. The biggest ten clones account for over 3.5% of the sample. Sequenced material: peripheral blood. All receptors come from a woman aged 55-70 years with active or convalescent COVID-19.

This clone was recorded only once. V is TRBV7-3 and J is TRBJ2-3, with 8 positions matching TRBD2. J was trimmed by 0 bases and V by 2 bases; bases with no gene match: 4. The V gene's germline CDR1 is SGHTA and CDR2 FQGTGA. The CDR3 totals 16 residues. The CDR3 loop is CASSLGAGASTDTQYF. DNA for the CDR3: TGTGCCAGCAGCTTAGGAGCGGGGGCGAGCACAGATACGCAGTATTTT. Supplemented by reference TRBV7-3 and TRBJ2-3, the full variable domain reads GAGVSQTPSNKVTEKGKYVELRCDPISGHTALYWYRQSLGQGPEFLIYFQGTGAADDSGLPNDRFFAVRPEGSVSTLKIQRTERGDSAVYLCASSLGAGASTDTQYFGPGTRLTVL.

This clone has a handful of counts. The chain carries TRBV11-2 and TRBJ1-1; D remains ambiguous. Germline V gene sequence: CDR1 SGHAT, CDR2 FQNNGV. This CDR3 region has 11 residues. Trimming stripped 4 bases from V and 12 bases from J, with 12 bases between. The CDR3 DNA is TGTGCCAGCAGCTCTTCTTTTTTCCCTTTCTTT. Amino acids: CASSSSFFPFF.

The rearrangement links TRBV4-3 to TRBJ1-2; TRBD1 matches 9 bases. Germline V gene sequence: CDR1 LGHNA, CDR2 YSLEER. Trimming removed 0 bases from V and 6 bases from J; junction bases left unmatched: 2. This CDR3 comprises 14 residues. CDR3: CASSQETGGDGYTF. Here the CDR3 DNA reads TGCGCCAGCAGCCAAGAGACAGGGGGAGATGGCTACACCTTC.

This clone was observed a few times. This chain uses TRBV18 with TRBJ2-5; D is perhaps TRBD2 (5 bases). The V and J ends lost 6 bases and 8 bases respectively, with 13 bases between them. The CDR3 sequence is 12 residues long. CDR1 and CDR2 (germline): KGHSH, LQKENI. CDR3 DNA sequence: TGTGCCAGCTCCCCAGTGGGAGAAACCCAGTACTTC. The encoded protein is CASSPVGETQYF.

This clone is medium-sized within its sample. The chain couples TRBV7-8 to TRBJ1-4; D may be TRBD1 (6 bases). Germline-derived CDR1 and CDR2 are SGHVS and FQNEAQ. This CDR3 comprises 16 residues. Trimming shortened V by 1 base and J by 4 bases, and 13 bases separated the two germline ends. The CDR3 loop is CASSLVAGTLNEKLFF. The CDR3 DNA sequence: TGTGCCAGCAGCTTAGTAGCGGGGACACTTAATGAAAAACTGTTTTTT.

This chain connects TRBV19 to TRBJ2-3, with a tentative D call TRBD1 (5 bases). Germline values: CDR1 LNHDA, CDR2 SQIVND (reference sequence). The CDR3 is made up of 12 amino acids. V shed 3 bases and J shed 9 bases, with 10 bases lying between them. CDR3 nucleotides: TGTGCCAGTAGTATGGGGCTAGACACGCAGTATTTT. Protein: CASSMGLDTQYF.

This clone was counted once. The rearrangement links TRBV3-1 (or the pseudogene TRBV3-2) to TRBJ2-1; TRBD1 matches at 10 bases. The CDR3 covers 16 residues. Germline lookup yields CDR1 LGHDT and CDR2 YNNKEL (reference sequence). V lost 3 bases, J lost 3 bases, and 5 bases stayed unmatched. This CDR3 reads CASSHQGQGLYNEQFF. The CDR3 DNA reads TGTGCCAGCAGCCACCAGGGACAGGGGCTCTACAATGAGCAGTTCTTC.

As for this clone: This same CDR3 is encoded by further DNA sequences in the sample. The chain employs TRBV27 and TRBJ2-7; D is unclear. Trimming left V 0 bases short and J 2 bases short, with 8 bases between. In germline, CDR1 is MNHEY, CDR2 SMNVEV (reference sequence). CDR3 length equals 14 residues. The CDR3: CASSLSAGAYEQYF. CDR3 in DNA: TGTGCCAGCAGTTTATCAGCTGGAGCCTACGAGCAGTACTTC.

This clone was picked up a small number of times. This chain connects TRBV7-2 to TRBJ2-7; 8 positions agree with TRBD2. CDR1 is SGHTA and CDR2 is FQGNSA in the germline V gene. The CDR3 is 19 amino acids. The junction had 24 bases not matched to a gene; V was cut back by 5 bases and J by 6 bases. CDR3 bases: TGTGCCAGCAGCCCCCAAACCCGGTGGGGGGTAGCGGGGCGGCCCGAGCAGTACTTC. Amino acids: CASSPQTRWGVAGRPEQYF.

This clone has a single count. This chain joins TRBV3-1 (or the pseudogene TRBV3-2) and TRBJ1-1; D might be TRBD1 (5 bases). The CDR3 loop spans 15 amino acids. V lost 3 bases and J lost 4, with 15 bases in between. Germline V gene lookup returns CDR1 LGHDT and CDR2 YNNKEL (reference sequence). CDR3 protein: CASSQISQRGTEAFF. For the CDR3, the DNA is TGTGCCAGCAGCCAGATTTCCCAAAGGGGCACTGAAGCTTTCTTT.

The rearrangement joins TRBV3-1 (or the pseudogene TRBV3-2) to TRBJ2-7; D possibly corresponds to TRBD1 (5 bases). The CDR3 extends over 15 amino acids. Germline lookup yields CDR1 LGHDT and CDR2 YNNKEL (reference sequence). Deletions cut 1 base from V and 2 bases from J, with 12 bases between. The CDR3: CASSQGPGSAYEQYF. The CDR3 bases are TGTGCCAGCAGCCAAGGTCCAGGGTCAGCCTACGAGCAGTACTTC.

The chain carries TRBV4-1 and TRBJ1-2, with a tentative D call TRBD1 (6 bases). Germline lookup yields CDR1 MGHRA and CDR2 YSYEKL. CDR3 length equals 15 residues. V lost 3 bases to trimming and J lost 4 bases, with 15 bases between them. The CDR3 sequence is CASSQEGGGPYGYTF. The CDR3 region has the DNA TGCGCCAGCAGCCAGGAAGGGGGGGGGCCCTATGGCTACACCTTC.

The DNA for the CDR3 is TGTGCCAGCGGAGGACAGGGCGACACTGAAGCTTTCTTT. Translation: CASGGQGDTEAFF. The chain is built from TRBV9 and TRBJ1-1, with TRBD1 matching over 8 bases. Germline V lookup: CDR1 SGDLS, CDR2 YYNGEE. J gave up 3 bases and V 7 bases, and 5 bases lay outside the gene matches. This CDR3 has 13 amino acids.

The rearrangement links TRBV6-2 or TRBV6-3 to TRBJ1-5, with 9 bases lining up with TRBD1. This CDR3 contains 16 residues. Looked up from germline, CDR1 is MNHEY and CDR2 is SVGEGT. The V segment lost 6 bases and the J segment 5 bases; nucleotides outside the gene matches: 11. The CDR3 DNA sequence: TGTGCCAGCAGCTCTCTTGACAGGGGGGGTCATCAGCCCCAGCATTTT. Translated, it gives CASSSLDRGGHQPQHF.

The chain has TRBV7-9 and TRBJ1-3, with D possibly TRBD1 on 6 matching bases. Germline assignment: CDR1 SEHNR and CDR2 FQNEAQ (reference sequence). The CDR3 covers 16 residues. Trimming removed 3 bases at V and 4 bases at J, with 16 bases between. CDR3 sequence: CASSFLAGEAGNTIYF. The DNA of the CDR3 is TGTGCCAGCAGCTTTTTGGCAGGGGAAGCGGGAAACACCATATATTTT. The full variable domain, its missing parts supplied by reference TRBV7-9 and TRBJ1-3, is DTGVSQNPRHKITKRGQNVTFRCDPISEHNRLYWYRQTLGQGPEFLTYFQNEAQLEKSRLLSDRFSAERPKGSFSTLEIQRTEQGDSAMYLCASSFLAGEAGNTIYFGEGSWLTVV.

This chain connects TRBV6-5 to TRBJ1-2, with 8 bases that match TRBD1. V shed 0 bases, J shed 1 base, and the junction held 4 bases outside the gene matches. This CDR3 region has 16 residues. The germline gives CDR1 MNHEY, CDR2 SVGAGI. The CDR3 spells CASSYSIQGGNYGYTF. The CDR3 region has the DNA TGTGCCAGCAGTTACTCGATACAGGGGGGTAACTATGGCTACACCTTC.

V and J are TRBV12-5 and TRBJ1-1, with D possibly matching TRBD1 (6 bases). Germline assignment: CDR1 LGHNT and CDR2 FRNRAP. V was cut by 2 bases and J by 1 base, with 20 bases left in between. The CDR3 extends over 18 amino acids. Written as DNA, the CDR3 is TGTGCTAGTGGTTTGCCAATTGGGGACACCCAACAGAACACTGAAGCTTTCTTT. This translates into CASGLPIGDTQQNTEAFF.

V is TRBV7-2 and J is TRBJ2-5, with D maybe TRBD1 (7 bases). V gave up 1 base and J gave up 1 base, with 10 bases separating them. CDR1 and CDR2 (germline): SGHTA, FQGNSA. The CDR3 runs to 15 residues. CDR3 nucleotides: TGTGCCAGCAGCTTAGTGCGGGACAGCCAAGAGACCCAGTACTTC. It specifies CASSLVRDSQETQYF.

The CDR3 bases are TGTGCCAGCAGCGAGCGGGACTCCCGGTTCGGCTACGAGCAGTACTTC. It specifies CASSERDSRFGYEQYF. The chain links TRBV7-2 to TRBJ2-7, with 7 bases matching TRBD2. The germline V gene has CDR1 SGHTA and CDR2 FQGNSA. V lost 5 bases, J lost 3 bases, and 13 bases stayed unmatched. This CDR3 is 16 amino acids long. The variable domain in full, with the rest retrieved from reference TRBV7-2 and TRBJ2-7, is GAGVSQSPSNKVTEKGKDVELRCDPISGHTALYWYRQSLGQGLEFLIYFQGNSAPDKSGLPSDRFSAERTGGSVSTLTIQRTQQEDSAVYLCASSERDSRFGYEQYFGPGTRLTVT.

This chain's CDR3 is CASSPGQLYEQYF. For the CDR3, the DNA is TGTGCCAGTAGTCCAGGACAGCTCTACGAGCAGTACTTC. The chain joins TRBV19 to TRBJ2-7, with a tentative D call TRBD1 (6 bases). This CDR3 has 13 residues. V lost 5 bases to trimming and J lost 3 bases, with 11 bases between them. Germline CDR1 reads LNHDA; CDR2 reads SQIVND (reference sequence).

V and J are TRBV7-8 and TRBJ2-7; 8 bases agree with TRBD2. CDR1 is SGHVS and CDR2 is FQNEAQ in the germline V gene. Trimming removed 4 bases from V and 6 bases from J; junction bases left unmatched: 11. The CDR3 is 15 residues long. CDR3 sequence (DNA): TGTGCCAGCAGCTCGAGCGGGGGCGCCGTGGGCGAGCAGTACTTC. Amino acid sequence: CASSSSGGAVGEQYF.

J is TRBJ2-5 and V is TRBV6-7, with TRBD1 identical over 9 bases. TRBV6-7 is reported as an ORF; its role is uncertain. V trimming: 11 bases; J trimming: 5 bases; junction bases outside the gene matches: 9. The CDR3 extends over 13 amino acids. CDR3 loop: CAGGQGLTETQYF. CDR3 coding DNA: TGTGCCGGGGGACAGGGTCTGACGGAGACCCAGTACTTC.

This clone showed up just once. The chain carries TRBV7-2 and TRBJ2-1; no firm D call. This CDR3 region has 13 residues. The germline V gene encodes CDR1 SGHTA and CDR2 FQGNSA. With 0 bases removed from V and 8 bases from J, the gap between germline ends came to 8 bases. The CDR3 DNA follows: TGTGCCAGCAGCTTAGCCGGGTTTGATGAGCAGTTCTTC. Translation: CASSLAGFDEQFF.

This chain connects TRBV27 to TRBJ1-3; D is possibly TRBD1 (5 bases). Germline CDR1 is MNHEY and CDR2 is SMNVEV (reference sequence). V was pared by 4 bases and J by 2 bases, with 18 bases between. CDR3 length: 17 residues. The CDR3 here is CASSSGSGPYAGNTIYF. CDR3 bases: TGTGCCAGCAGTTCCGGATCAGGGCCGTATGCTGGAAACACCATATATTTT.

The sample holds one count of this clone. The chain links TRBV4-3 to TRBJ2-4; TRBD1 might be the D (6 bases). Trimming pared 0 bases from V and 7 bases from J, leaving 10 bases between. The CDR3 sequence is 14 residues long. Germline V gives CDR1 LGHNA, CDR2 YSLEER. The CDR3 loop is CASSQDGQGNIQYF. CDR3 coding DNA: TGCGCCAGCAGCCAAGACGGCCAGGGGAACATTCAGTACTTC.

The chain has TRBV7-8 and TRBJ1-6; no reliable D call. V lost 5 bases, J lost 0 bases, and 20 bases lay in between. This CDR3 region has 19 residues. The germline CDR1 and CDR2 sequences are SGHVS and FQNEAQ. The CDR3 sequence is CASSPPGAMGSSYNSPLHF. CDR3 coding DNA: TGTGCCAGCAGCCCCCCAGGAGCCATGGGGAGCTCCTATAATTCACCCCTCCACTTT.

The rearrangement links TRBV5-8 to TRBJ1-6; no reliable D call. The CDR3 loop spans 16 amino acids. From germline, CDR1 is SGHTS and CDR2 YDEGEE. V gave up 2 bases and J gave up 11 bases, with 20 bases separating them. CDR3 coding DNA: TGTGCCAGCAGCTTTACCGGACTCCCCCGTTTTACACCCCTCCACTTT. Translating gives CASSFTGLPRFTPLHF.

The rearrangement uses TRBV30 and TRBJ2-1; 15 nucleotides match TRBD2. Germline CDR1 is GTSNPN and CDR2 is SVGIG (reference sequence). The CDR3 runs 15 residues. Trimming removed 1 base from V and 9 bases from J; junction bases left unmatched: 4. CDR3 DNA: TGTGCCTGGAGTGCGGGACTAGCGGGGGGCCCTGAGCAGTTCTTC. Protein product: CAWSAGLAGGPEQFF.

This rearrangement joins TRBV19 to TRBJ1-3, with a possible D match to TRBD1 (6 bases). This CDR3 comprises 14 residues. The germline V gene has CDR1 LNHDA and CDR2 SQIVND (reference sequence). Trimming cost V 5 bases and J 1 base, with 9 bases left between them. The CDR3 DNA reads TGTGCCAGTAGTGTAACAGGGTCTGGAAACACCATATATTTT. Protein sequence: CASSVTGSGNTIYF.